This T cell receptor (beta chain) was observed in a study of blood T cell repertoires in COVID-19. Study background: Sample material is recorded as cDNA or gDNA derived from T cells, B-cell-depleted T cells, or PBMCs.

As concerns this clone: An end of the junction differs from the germline gene, which may be a read error.

Authors' processing steps: Nucleated cell number was recorded as an estimate derived from reference gene primer amplification. Profiling relied on immunoSEQ multiplex PCR, and the TCRdb table lists in-frame clones only, not all of them. V and J calls and clone size follow that table, whereas D and trimming were derived from the DNA. The sample comprises fewer than 200,000 clones, 70% to 90% of which are singletons, and approximately 1.1% rests with the top ten. The CDR3 runs 15 residues. Looked up from germline, CDR1 is SSHAT and CDR2 is FNYEAQ (reference sequence). The chain recombines TRBV7-7 with TRBJ2-5, with D possibly TRBD2 on 5 matching bases. Material for sequencing was peripheral blood. The TCR sequence derives from a man between 60 and 75 years old who had recovered from COVID-19. The CDR3 DNA follows: TGTGCTAGCAGCCCGGGCCTAGGAGGTGGAGAGACCCAGTACTTC. It encodes CASSPGLGGGETQYF.